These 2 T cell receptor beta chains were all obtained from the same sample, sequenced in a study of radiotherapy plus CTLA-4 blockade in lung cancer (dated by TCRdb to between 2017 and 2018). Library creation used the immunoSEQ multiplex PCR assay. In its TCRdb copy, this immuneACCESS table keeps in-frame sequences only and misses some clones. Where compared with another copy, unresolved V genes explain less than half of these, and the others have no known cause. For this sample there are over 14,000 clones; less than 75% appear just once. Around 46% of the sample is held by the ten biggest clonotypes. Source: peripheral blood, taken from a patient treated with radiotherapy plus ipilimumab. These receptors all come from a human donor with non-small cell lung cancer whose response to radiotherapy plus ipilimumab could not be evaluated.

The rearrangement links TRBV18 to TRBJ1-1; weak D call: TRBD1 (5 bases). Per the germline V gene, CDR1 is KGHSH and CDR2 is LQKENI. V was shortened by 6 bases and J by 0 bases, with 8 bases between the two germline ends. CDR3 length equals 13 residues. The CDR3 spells CASSQGVNTEAFF. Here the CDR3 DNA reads TGTGCCAGCTCGCAAGGGGTGAACACTGAAGCTTTCTTT.

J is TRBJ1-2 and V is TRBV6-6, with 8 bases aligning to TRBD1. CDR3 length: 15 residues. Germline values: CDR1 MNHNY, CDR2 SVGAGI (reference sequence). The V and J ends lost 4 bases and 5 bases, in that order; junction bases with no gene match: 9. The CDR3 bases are TGTGCCAGCAGTTCCATTGACAGGGGCCAGTATGGCTACACCTTC. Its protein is CASSSIDRGQYGYTF.